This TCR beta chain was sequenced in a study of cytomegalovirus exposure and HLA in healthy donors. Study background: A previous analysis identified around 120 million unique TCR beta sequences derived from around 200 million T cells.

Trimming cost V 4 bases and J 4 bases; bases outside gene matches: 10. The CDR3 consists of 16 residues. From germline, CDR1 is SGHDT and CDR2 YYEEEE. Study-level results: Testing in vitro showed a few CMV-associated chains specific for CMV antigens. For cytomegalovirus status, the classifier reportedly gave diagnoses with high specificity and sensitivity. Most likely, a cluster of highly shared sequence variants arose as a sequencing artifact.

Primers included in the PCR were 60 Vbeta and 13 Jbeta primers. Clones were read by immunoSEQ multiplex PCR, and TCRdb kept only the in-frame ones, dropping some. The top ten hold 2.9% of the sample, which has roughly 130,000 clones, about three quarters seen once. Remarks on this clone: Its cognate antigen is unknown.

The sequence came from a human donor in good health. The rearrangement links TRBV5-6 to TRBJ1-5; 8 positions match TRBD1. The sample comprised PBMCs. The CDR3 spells CASSRNQGAGNQPQHF. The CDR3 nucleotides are TGTGCCAGCAGCCGGAACCAGGGGGCTGGGAATCAGCCCCAGCATTTT. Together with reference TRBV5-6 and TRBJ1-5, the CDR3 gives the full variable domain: DAGVTQSPTHLIKTRGQQVTLRCSPKSGHDTVSWYQQALGQGPQFIFQYYEEEERQRGNFPDRFSGHQFPNYSSELNVNALLLGDSALYLCASSRNQGAGNQPQHFGDGTRLSIL.